The 20 T cell receptor beta chains below all came from one sample that was sequenced in a study of cytomegalovirus exposure and HLA in healthy donors. Primers for the PCR totalled 60 Vbeta and 13 Jbeta. Assay: immunoSEQ multiplex PCR; the TCRdb copy retains only in-frame clones and omits some. The repertoire has roughly 130,000 clones, 73% of them found once; the top ten carry roughly 1.3%. The sequenced sample consisted of PBMCs. The receptors come from a woman in her thirties or forties in good health and CMV-seronegative.

The chain uses TRBV5-1 and TRBJ1-1, with 7 nucleotides matching TRBD1. The CDR3 has 14 amino acids. V lost 4 bases, J lost 7 bases, and 10 bases stayed unmatched. Germline values: CDR1 SGHRS, CDR2 YFSETQ. The CDR3 region is CASSADHRGSEAFF. Here the CDR3 DNA reads TGCGCCAGCAGCGCGGATCACAGGGGTAGTGAAGCTTTCTTT.

The count of this clone is one. The chain combines TRBV11-3 with TRBJ1-1; no reliable D call. Germline assignment: CDR1 SGHNT and CDR2 YENEEA. The CDR3 contains 14 residues. Trimming stripped 1 base from V and 1 base from J, with 7 bases between. The CDR3 DNA reads as TGTGCCAGCAGCTTAGGAGGCACGAACACTGAAGCTTTCTTT. Translation gives CASSLGGTNTEAFF.

This chain joins TRBV28 and TRBJ2-1; 12 bases are shared with TRBD1. After removal of 7 bases from V and 2 bases from J, the junction contained 15 bases not matched to a gene. The CDR3 consists of 19 residues. The germline gives CDR1 MDHEN, CDR2 SYDVKM. The CDR3 is CASTPWGTGGSLTYNEQFF. CDR3 DNA: TGTGCCAGCACCCCATGGGGGACAGGGGGCTCCCTGACCTACAATGAGCAGTTCTTC.

This chain joins TRBV19 and TRBJ2-1, with a tentative D call TRBD1 (5 bases). Germline CDR1 is LNHDA and CDR2 is SQIVND (reference sequence). The CDR3 is 16 amino acids. V was trimmed by 3 bases and J by 6 bases, leaving 18 bases between them. The CDR3 DNA sequence: TGTGCCAGTAGTATGGTCCGACAGTGGGCCCCCAATGAGCAGTTCTTC. This translates into CASSMVRQWAPNEQFF.

There are a few counts of this clone. The rearrangement joins TRBV2 to TRBJ1-5; TRBD1 aligns across 7 bases. There are 14 residues in the CDR3. Germline CDR1 SNHLY, CDR2 FYNNEI. The J segment lost 5 bases and the V segment lost 5 bases, leaving 6 bases of the junction unmatched. CDR3 sequence reads: CASSNRGKHQPQHF. The CDR3, as DNA: TGTGCCAGCAGTAACAGGGGAAAGCATCAGCCCCAGCATTTT.

V is TRBV5-1 and J is TRBJ1-1, with 7 bases matching TRBD1. Germline loops: CDR1 SGHRS, CDR2 YFSETQ. The length of the CDR3 is 16 residues. Trimming at V came to 4 bases and at J to 4 bases, leaving 13 bases not matched to a gene. CDR3 DNA: TGCGCCAGCAGCCAGGCGGCGCTGGGACAGCTCACTGAAGCTTTCTTT. It codes for CASSQAALGQLTEAFF.

This clone showed up just once. The V and J genes are TRBV2 and TRBJ2-3; D might be TRBD2 (5 bases). The CDR3 length is 12 residues. V lost 11 bases to trimming and J lost 3 bases, with 12 bases between them. Per the germline V gene, CDR1 is SNHLY and CDR2 is FYNNEI. The CDR3 sequence: CAARERTDTQYF. The CDR3 nucleotides are TGTGCCGCGAGGGAGCGGACAGATACGCAGTATTTT.

Only a few counts were recorded for this clone. The chain links TRBV5-4 to TRBJ1-4; 9 bases line up with TRBD1. Germline V gene sequence: CDR1 SGHNT, CDR2 YYREEE (reference sequence). This CDR3 is 14 amino acids long. Unmatched junction bases numbered 5, after V lost 3 bases and J lost 8 bases. CDR3 amino acids: CASSSNRGPEKLFF. CDR3 nucleotides: TGTGCCAGCAGCTCAAACAGGGGGCCGGAAAAACTGTTTTTT.

V is TRBV7-9 and J is TRBJ1-2; 7 bases line up with TRBD1. This CDR3 comprises 14 residues. V lost 5 bases and J lost 6; bases outside the gene matches: 9. Germline V CDR1 and CDR2: SEHNR, FQNEAQ (reference sequence). CDR3 nucleotide sequence: TGTGCCAGCAGCCAATCACAGGGGCACGATGGCTACACCTTC. It specifies CASSQSQGHDGYTF.

The V and J genes are TRBV4-1 and TRBJ2-5; 7 nucleotides align to TRBD1. Matching the DNA end better, TRBJ2-7 makes the J call doubtful. Germline V lookup: CDR1 MGHRA, CDR2 YSYEKL. This CDR3 region has 14 residues. The CDR3: CASSQVRDSYEQYF. The CDR3 DNA follows: TGCGCCAGCAGCCAAGTCCGGGACAGCTACGAGCAGTACTTC.

The V and J genes are TRBV19 and TRBJ2-5; D is unclear. The CDR3 consists of 11 residues. V shed 10 bases and J shed 5 bases, with 11 bases lying between them. CDR1 and CDR2 (germline): LNHDA, SQIVND (reference sequence). The CDR3 nucleotides are TGTGCCACCCGAGGTGGTGAGACCCAGTACTTC. Amino acids: CATRGGETQYF.

The rearrangement uses TRBV15 and TRBJ2-5; 10 nucleotides line up with TRBD2. Trimming removed 0 bases from V and 0 bases from J; junction bases left unmatched: 10. The CDR3 sequence is 19 residues long. The V gene's germline CDR1 is LNHNV and CDR2 YYDKDF (reference sequence). The CDR3 loop reads CATSRDYLGAGGYQETQYF. CDR3 DNA sequence: TGTGCCACCAGCAGAGATTATTTAGGAGCGGGGGGGTACCAAGAGACCCAGTACTTC.

This clone has only a few counts. This chain uses TRBV2 with TRBJ2-4; a possible D gene is TRBD1 (5 bases). CDR1 is SNHLY and CDR2 is FYNNEI in the germline V gene. Trimming removed 2 bases at V and 4 bases at J, with 9 bases between. The CDR3 spans 14 residues. The CDR3 nucleotides read TGTGCCAGCAGTGAACTGGCAGGGAAAAACATTCAGTACTTC. It codes for CASSELAGKNIQYF.

This rearrangement joins TRBV6-6 to TRBJ1-2; perhaps TRBD1 as D (5 bases). V lost 5 bases and J lost 5, with 12 bases in between. Germline V gives CDR1 MNHNY, CDR2 SVGAGI (reference sequence). CDR3 length: 13 residues. The CDR3 coding sequence is TGTGCCAGCAGTGGGCGTCGGGGGTATGGCTACACCTTC. Its protein is CASSGRRGYGYTF.

CDR3 DNA: TGTGCCAGCAGCCAAGACCCCGGTGTGGGCCAGGGACTCAATGAGCAGTTCTTC. Its translation is CASSQDPGVGQGLNEQFF. The rearrangement uses TRBV4-2 and TRBJ2-1; TRBD2 might be the D (6 bases). Germline values: CDR1 LGHNA, CDR2 YNFKEQ. There are 18 residues in the CDR3. V lost 0 bases, J lost 6 bases, and 21 bases lay in between.

The J gene is TRBJ2-1, the V gene TRBV6-5; 7 bases map to TRBD2. V was pared by 3 bases and J by 0 bases, with 2 bases of the junction left unmatched. The germline CDR1 and CDR2 sequences are MNHEY and SVGAGI. CDR3 length: 15 residues. CDR3 loop: CASSYASGSYNEQFF. For the CDR3, the DNA is TGTGCCAGCAGTTATGCTAGCGGCTCCTACAATGAGCAGTTCTTC.

The rearrangement uses TRBV6-1 and TRBJ2-5; 8 bases match TRBD2. CDR1 MNHNS and CDR2 SASEGT come from the germline V gene. The CDR3 has 16 amino acids. The V and J ends lost 1 base and 4 bases, in that order; junction bases with no gene match: 8. The DNA of the CDR3 is TGTGCCAGCAGTGAAGGCCTAGCGGGCTGGGGAGAGACCCAGTACTTC. It specifies CASSEGLAGWGETQYF.

V is TRBV10-1 and J is TRBJ2-3, with a possible D match to TRBD1 (6 bases). V was clipped by 2 bases and J by 1 base, with 10 bases between them. CDR1 is WNHNN and CDR2 is SYGVQD in the germline V gene (reference sequence). The CDR3 length is 15 residues. This CDR3 reads CASSETGTGTDTQYF. In DNA form, the CDR3 reads TGCGCCAGCAGTGAGACAGGGACCGGCACAGATACGCAGTATTTT.

In this sample, this clone turned up a few times. V gene TRBV9 combines with J gene TRBJ2-3; D is undetermined. This CDR3 comprises 14 residues. V lost 3 bases and J 0 bases, leaving 8 bases between the germline ends. Per the germline V gene, CDR1 is SGDLS and CDR2 is YYNGEE. The CDR3 is CASSGSRSTDTQYF. The CDR3 DNA follows: TGTGCCAGCAGCGGGTCGAGGAGCACAGATACGCAGTATTTT.

The rearrangement links TRBV15 to TRBJ2-2; D possibly corresponds to TRBD1 (6 bases). Per germline, CDR1 LNHNV and CDR2 YYDKDF (reference sequence). V lost 1 base, J lost 2 bases, and 11 bases lay in between. CDR3 length: 16 amino acids. CDR3 DNA sequence: TGTGCCACCAGCAGAGGGGGTGGGGGCAACACCGGGGAGCTGTTTTTT. It yields the protein CATSRGGGGNTGELFF.